A single sample gave rise to the 32 T cell receptor beta chains below, sequenced in a study of Ad26.COV2.S vaccination and SARS-CoV-2 variants. This sample's treatment: approximately 18 received Ad26.COV2.S at low or high dose, single or two shots; roughly five received placebo; per-sample allocation not given. The samples date from day 63 after the first vaccine or placebo injection. Produced via immunoSEQ multiplex PCR; TCRdb's table is partial and in-frame only. The data show some 300,000 clones, with around four fifths seen just once and 2% to 2.5% held by the top ten. The sequencing here drew on peripheral blood, taken in a trial of Ad26.COV2.S vaccine versus placebo. The receptors were sampled from a person between 18 and 65 years old who received the Ad26.COV2.S COVID-19 vaccine or a placebo.

This chain links TRBV4-1 with TRBJ1-5; no definite D call. Deletions cut 2 bases from V and 1 base from J, with 3 bases between. The V gene's germline CDR1 is MGHRA and CDR2 YSYEKL. CDR3 size: 13 residues. The DNA for the CDR3 is TGCGCCAGCAGCCAATTCAGCAATCAGCCCCAGCATTTT. Encoded protein: CASSQFSNQPQHF.

Of note for this clone: Just one base apart from a much larger clone, this may be a read error. The V gene is TRBV5-1, the J gene TRBJ1-3; D unclear. V lost 1 base and J 0 bases, leaving 8 bases between the germline ends. This CDR3 spans 15 amino acids. CDR1 and CDR2 (germline): SGHRS, YFSETQ. The CDR3: CASSLMADSGNTIYF. In DNA form, the CDR3 reads TGCGCCAGCAGCTTGATGGCGGACTCTGGAAACACCATATATTTT.

The chain recombines TRBV29-1 with TRBJ1-1; D unresolved. Germline V gives CDR1 SQVTM, CDR2 ANQGSEA. Trimming removed 5 bases from V and 1 base from J, with 8 bases in between. The CDR3 contains 12 residues. CDR3 residues: CSVKVQNTEAFF. The CDR3 DNA sequence: TGCAGCGTTAAGGTTCAGAACACTGAAGCTTTCTTT.

The V gene is TRBV19, the J gene TRBJ2-3, with TRBD2 identical over 8 bases. V was clipped by 6 bases and J by 1 base; unmatched bases: 3. Germline lookup yields CDR1 LNHDA and CDR2 SQIVND (reference sequence). The CDR3 runs 14 residues. In nucleotides, the CDR3 is TGTGCCAGTAGGGCGGGGGGTGGCACAGATACGCAGTATTTT. Protein: CASRAGGGTDTQYF.

This chain uses TRBV7-9 with TRBJ1-2; D unclear. In germline, CDR1 is SEHNR, CDR2 FQNEAQ (reference sequence). This CDR3 has 13 residues. Trimming shortened V by 4 bases and J by 6 bases, and 12 bases separated the two germline ends. Written as DNA, the CDR3 is TGTGCCAGCAGCTCCCGACAATACGATGGCTACACCTTC. It translates to CASSSRQYDGYTF.

This chain connects TRBV27 to TRBJ1-3; tentatively, D is TRBD1 (5 bases). V was cut by 7 bases and J by 2 bases, with 18 bases left in between. Germline CDR1 is MNHEY and CDR2 is SMNVEV (reference sequence). The CDR3 contains 16 residues. CDR3 in amino acids: CASTKTPGRAGNTIYF. The CDR3 DNA reads TGTGCCAGCACCAAAACCCCGGGCAGGGCTGGAAACACCATATATTTT.

The chain combines TRBV19 with TRBJ1-5; no firm D call. The V and J ends lost 6 bases and 11 bases respectively, with 14 bases between them. The CDR3 covers 12 residues. CDR1 is LNHDA, CDR2 SQIVND, per germline (reference sequence). CDR3: CASSSGPRAQHF. For the CDR3, the DNA is TGTGCCAGTAGCTCGGGCCCCCGTGCCCAGCATTTT.

In this sample, this clone turned up once. This chain joins TRBV6-6 and TRBJ2-1; possible D gene TRBD2, 7 bases. V was trimmed by 5 bases and J by 3 bases, leaving 17 bases between them. The CDR3 is 16 residues long. CDR1 is MNHNY and CDR2 is SVGAGI in the germline V gene (reference sequence). CDR3 DNA sequence: TGTGCCAGCAGTACTTCTTTAGGGGGGGGCTACAATGAGCAGTTCTTC. It is translated as CASSTSLGGGYNEQFF.

The chain recombines TRBV18 with TRBJ1-3; 10 nucleotides agree with TRBD1. Germline V CDR1 and CDR2: KGHSH, LQKENI. Unmatched junction bases numbered 10, after V lost 2 bases and J lost 3 bases. This CDR3 contains 18 residues. The CDR3 sequence is CASSPTGTGDPSGNTIYF. CDR3 in DNA: TGTGCCAGCTCACCAACCGGGACAGGGGATCCAAGTGGAAACACCATATATTTT.

The chain employs TRBV7-2 and TRBJ2-2; 9 nucleotides match TRBD1. This CDR3 has 18 amino acids. Looked up from germline, CDR1 is SGHTA and CDR2 is FQGNSA. J gave up 0 bases and V 3 bases, and 8 bases lay outside the gene matches. Here the CDR3 reads CASSFQLGQGANTGELFF. For the CDR3, the DNA is TGTGCCAGCAGCTTCCAACTGGGACAGGGAGCGAACACCGGGGAGCTGTTTTTT.

The rearrangement uses TRBV3-1 (or the pseudogene TRBV3-2) and TRBJ2-7; D gene uncertain. Trimming pared 5 bases from V and 4 bases from J, leaving 6 bases between. From germline, CDR1 is LGHDT and CDR2 YNNKEL (reference sequence). The CDR3 length is 11 residues. DNA of the CDR3: TGTGCCAGCAGCTCTCAGTACGAGCAGTACTTC. The encoded protein is CASSSQYEQYF.

The J gene is TRBJ2-3, the V gene TRBV3-1 (or the pseudogene TRBV3-2), with D possibly matching TRBD1 (5 bases). The CDR3 extends over 13 amino acids. The germline V and J ends were trimmed by 0 bases and 4 bases, with 5 bases remaining between them. Germline V gene data show CDR1 as LGHDT and CDR2 as YNNKEL (reference sequence). CDR3 DNA: TGTGCCAGCAGCCAAGACAGGGCAGATACGCAGTATTTT. It codes for CASSQDRADTQYF.

This clone was found a few times. The chain links TRBV7-9 to TRBJ1-2; D possibly corresponds to TRBD1 (5 bases). This CDR3 comprises 13 residues. The germline V gene encodes CDR1 SEHNR and CDR2 FQNEAQ (reference sequence). Trimming took 5 bases from V and 4 from J, leaving 11 bases between them. CDR3 DNA: TGTGCCAGCAGCCCTGGACAAACCTATGGCTACACCTTC. Encoded protein: CASSPGQTYGYTF. The whole variable domain, remainder taken from reference TRBV7-9 and TRBJ1-2, is DTGVSQNPRHKITKRGQNVTFRCDPISEHNRLYWYRQTLGQGPEFLTYFQNEAQLEKSRLLSDRFSAERPKGSFSTLEIQRTEQGDSAMYLCASSPGQTYGYTFGSGTRLTVV.

The chain has TRBV28 and TRBJ2-3; no clear D. Germline CDR1 and CDR2: MDHEN and SYDVKM. This CDR3 region has 14 residues. V lost 4 bases, J lost 8 bases, and 16 bases lay in between. CDR3 amino acids: CASSSPPVGGTQYF. Written as DNA, the CDR3 is TGTGCCAGCAGTTCCCCGCCAGTCGGCGGTACGCAGTATTTT. Variable domain in full (rest from reference TRBV28 and TRBJ2-3): DVKVTQSSRYLVKRTGEKVFLECVQDMDHENMFWYRQDPGLGLRLIYFSYDVKMKEKGDIPEGYSVSREKKERFSLILESASTNQTSMYLCASSSPPVGGTQYFGPGTRLTVL.

V gene TRBV7-3 combines with J gene TRBJ2-3; D gene unclear. This CDR3 spans 13 amino acids. V was trimmed by 4 bases and J by 2 bases, leaving 7 bases between them. Germline CDR1 and CDR2: SGHTA and FQGTGA. CDR3 in DNA: TGTGCCAGCAGCTCAGACTTCACAGATACGCAGTATTTT. Translated, it gives CASSSDFTDTQYF.

The rearrangement uses TRBV5-5 and TRBJ1-6; unclear D gene. The length of the CDR3 is 16 residues. Germline-derived CDR1 and CDR2 are SGHKS and YYEKEE (reference sequence). Trimming shortened V by 7 bases and J by 7 bases, and 21 bases separated the two germline ends. The CDR3 sequence is CASGPGGANFNSPLHF. In nucleotides, the CDR3 is TGTGCCAGCGGCCCCGGAGGTGCCAACTTCAATTCACCCCTCCACTTT.

The chain combines TRBV4-1 with TRBJ2-7; 9 bases fit TRBD1. Trimming cost V 5 bases and J 6 bases; bases outside gene matches: 11. The germline gives CDR1 MGHRA, CDR2 YSYEKL. The CDR3 extends over 15 amino acids. The chain's CDR3 is CASSKSGTGTPEQYF. CDR3 bases: TGCGCCAGCAGCAAAAGCGGGACAGGGACCCCCGAGCAGTACTTC.

The rearrangement links TRBV5-6 to TRBJ1-4, with a tentative D call TRBD1 (6 bases). Trimming stripped 4 bases from V and 4 bases from J, with 14 bases between. The CDR3 length is 15 residues. The germline V gene has CDR1 SGHDT and CDR2 YYEEEE. The CDR3 DNA reads TGTGCCAGCAGCACCAGGGGACTCTATAATGAAAAACTGTTTTTT. Translation gives CASSTRGLYNEKLFF.

This clone has only a few counts. The chain links TRBV7-3 to TRBJ1-1, with D perhaps TRBD1 (5 bases). Germline CDR1 is SGHTA and CDR2 is FQGTGA. V shed 2 bases and J shed 0 bases, with 10 bases lying between them. The CDR3 consists of 15 residues. The CDR3 is CASSLVAGMNTEAFF. In nucleotides, the CDR3 is TGTGCCAGCAGCTTAGTGGCAGGGATGAACACTGAAGCTTTCTTT.

This sequence joins TRBV9 and TRBJ1-5; tentatively, D is TRBD1 (5 bases). Looked up from germline, CDR1 is SGDLS and CDR2 is YYNGEE. The CDR3 is made up of 13 amino acids. V lost 0 bases, J lost 5 bases, and 6 bases lay in between. CDR3 residues: CASSVAGYQPQHF. The CDR3 nucleotides are TGTGCCAGCAGCGTAGCAGGGTATCAGCCCCAGCATTTT.

The chain joins TRBV28 to TRBJ1-1; the D is unclear. Germline V gene lookup returns CDR1 MDHEN and CDR2 SYDVKM. The CDR3 totals 15 residues. V was clipped by 5 bases and J by 1 base, with 14 bases between them. CDR3 residues: CASSPGLDGNTEAFF. CDR3 in DNA: TGTGCCAGCAGTCCTGGATTGGACGGGAACACTGAAGCTTTCTTT. The complete variable domain, with remaining parts taken from reference TRBV28 and TRBJ1-1, reads DVKVTQSSRYLVKRTGEKVFLECVQDMDHENMFWYRQDPGLGLRLIYFSYDVKMKEKGDIPEGYSVSREKKERFSLILESASTNQTSMYLCASSPGLDGNTEAFFGQGTRLTVV.

This clone was found a few times. The J gene is TRBJ1-4, the V gene TRBV5-1, with 10 nucleotides matching TRBD1. CDR3 length equals 14 residues. The V gene end was trimmed by 3 bases and the J gene end by 8 bases; junction bases not matched to a gene: 4. Germline lookup yields CDR1 SGHRS and CDR2 YFSETQ. In nucleotides, the CDR3 is TGCGCCAGCAGCTGGACAGGGGGAAGCGAAAAACTGTTTTTT. Its protein product is CASSWTGGSEKLFF. The whole variable domain, filled in from reference TRBV5-1 and TRBJ1-4, reads KAGVTQTPRYLIKTRGQQVTLSCSPISGHRSVSWYQQTPGQGLQFLFEYFSETQRNKGNFPGRFSGRQFSNSRSEMNVSTLELGDSALYLCASSWTGGSEKLFFGSGTQLSVL.

The gene calls are TRBV5-1 and TRBJ2-7, with TRBD1 matching 8 bases. The V segment lost 4 bases and the J segment 1 base; nucleotides outside the gene matches: 7. The CDR3 length is 15 residues. Germline loops: CDR1 SGHRS, CDR2 YFSETQ. This chain's CDR3 is CASSLSGQESYEQYF. The CDR3 DNA reads TGCGCCAGCAGCCTCTCGGGACAGGAATCCTACGAGCAGTACTTC. Drawing the rest from reference TRBV5-1 and TRBJ2-7, the complete variable domain is KAGVTQTPRYLIKTRGQQVTLSCSPISGHRSVSWYQQTPGQGLQFLFEYFSETQRNKGNFPGRFSGRQFSNSRSEMNVSTLELGDSALYLCASSLSGQESYEQYFGPGTRLTVT.

This chain uses TRBV7-9 with TRBJ1-2, with 9 positions matching TRBD1. The CDR3 length is 16 residues. From germline, CDR1 is SEHNR and CDR2 FQNEAQ (reference sequence). J was trimmed by 5 bases and V by 5 bases; bases with no gene match: 12. The CDR3: CASSQWGQGKTYGYTF. The CDR3 bases are TGTGCCAGCAGCCAATGGGGACAGGGCAAGACTTATGGCTACACCTTC. The full variable domain, rest sourced from reference TRBV7-9 and TRBJ1-2, is DTGVSQNPRHKITKRGQNVTFRCDPISEHNRLYWYRQTLGQGPEFLTYFQNEAQLEKSRLLSDRFSAERPKGSFSTLEIQRTEQGDSAMYLCASSQWGQGKTYGYTFGSGTRLTVV.

This clone was found once. V usage is TRBV9 and J usage is TRBJ1-3; D might be TRBD1 (5 bases). V was clipped by 0 bases and J by 4 bases, with 11 bases between them. CDR1 and CDR2 from the germline V gene are SGDLS and YYNGEE. The CDR3 consists of 15 residues. The CDR3 spells CASSVVGGGGNTIYF. The CDR3 nucleotides read TGTGCCAGCAGCGTAGTTGGGGGTGGAGGAAACACCATATATTTT.

The J gene is TRBJ1-1, the V gene TRBV27; 7 nucleotides match TRBD1. With 6 bases clipped from V and 1 base from J, the junction kept 5 bases outside the gene matches. The germline V gene encodes CDR1 MNHEY and CDR2 SMNVEV (reference sequence). The CDR3 spans 14 residues. The CDR3 spells CASRHRTGNTEAFF. The CDR3 DNA is TGTGCCAGCAGACATCGGACAGGGAACACTGAAGCTTTCTTT.

This clone was recorded once. This chain uses TRBV7-9 with TRBJ2-7, with D perhaps matching TRBD1 (5 bases). The CDR3 spans 14 residues. From germline, CDR1 is SEHNR and CDR2 FQNEAQ (reference sequence). Trimming took 4 bases from V and 5 from J, leaving 15 bases between them. CDR3 bases: TGTGCCAGCAGCTCGGTTAGGGGAAGGAACGAGCAGTACTTC. Translation gives CASSSVRGRNEQYF.

The chain is built from TRBV9 and TRBJ2-2; 7 bases are a match to TRBD2. V shed 4 bases and J 1 base; nucleotides not matched to a gene: 7. The CDR3 is made up of 16 amino acids. From germline, CDR1 is SGDLS and CDR2 YYNGEE. CDR3 sequence (DNA): TGTGCCAGCAGCCCCCCCCAGCGGGGGAACACCGGGGAGCTGTTTTTT. Translation gives CASSPPQRGNTGELFF.

The chain is built from TRBV6-5 and TRBJ2-7; D perhaps matches TRBD1 (5 bases). This CDR3 has 13 residues. Looked up from germline, CDR1 is MNHEY and CDR2 is SVGAGI. With 2 bases removed from V and 6 bases from J, the gap between germline ends came to 11 bases. CDR3 in DNA: TGTGCCAGCAGTTACCAGCAGGGTCCCGAGCAGTACTTC. Residues: CASSYQQGPEQYF.

CDR3 residues: CASSLRSMNTEAFF. Here the CDR3 DNA reads TGTGCCAGCAGTTTACGGAGCATGAACACTGAAGCTTTCTTT. The chain links TRBV28 to TRBJ1-1; D call uncertain. The V gene's germline CDR1 is MDHEN and CDR2 SYDVKM. The CDR3 runs to 14 residues. V dropped 2 bases and J dropped 0 bases, with 7 bases sitting between them.

This chain connects TRBV9 to TRBJ2-1; tentatively, D is TRBD2 (6 bases). V lost 4 bases and J 4 bases, leaving 15 bases between the germline ends. This CDR3 contains 15 residues. Germline V gene data show CDR1 as SGDLS and CDR2 as YYNGEE. Here the CDR3 DNA reads TGTGCCAGCAGCATTAGCGGTGACGCTTACAATGAGCAGTTCTTC. It yields the protein CASSISGDAYNEQFF.

The chain has TRBV27 and TRBJ2-3; 11 bases line up with TRBD2. The CDR3 has 16 residues. V lost 5 bases, J lost 4 bases, and 8 bases stayed unmatched. Germline lookup yields CDR1 MNHEY and CDR2 SMNVEV (reference sequence). DNA of the CDR3: TGTGCCAGCAGTCTTATAGCGGGGGGGCCCCCAGATACGCAGTATTTT. It yields the protein CASSLIAGGPPDTQYF.